Below are 21 T cell receptor beta chains sequenced from a single sample in a study of blood T cells in healthy people across ages. For the second PCR, which ran for about 7 to 11 cycles, a sample-barcoded 5' primer and a J-beta primer mix were used. TCRdb redid the calling of the 5' RACE reads with MiXCR, one entry per CDR3 protein. The sample contains around 850,000 distinct CDR3 sequences, around 36% of which appear only once. Sequencing used blood. The receptors here all came from a man between 18 and 35 years old in good health.

This clonotype was seen repeatedly, ten times or more. V and J are TRBV6-2 or TRBV6-3 and TRBJ2-5, with D possibly TRBD1 on 6 matching bases. The CDR3 extends over 19 amino acids. Per germline, CDR1 MNHEY and CDR2 SVGEGT. Trimming shortened V by 0 bases and J by 2 bases, and 22 bases separated the two germline ends. As DNA, the CDR3 is TGTGCCAGCAGTTACTCCCTAACAGGGTTGCCGCCGAGTCAAGAGACCCAGTACTTC. Amino acids: CASSYSLTGLPPSQETQYF.

A note on this clonotype: Germline is not matched at one junction end, which may reflect a read error. This chain uses TRBV5-1 with TRBJ2-1; D gene ambiguous. CDR3 length: 16 amino acids. CDR1 and CDR2 from the germline V gene are SGHRS and YFSETQ. CDR3 amino acids: CTSSLALEPSYNEQFF. DNA of the CDR3: TGCACCAGCAGCTTGGCTTTGGAACCCTCCTACAATGAGCAGTTCTTC.

This chain uses TRBV7-2 with TRBJ2-2; perhaps TRBD2 as D (5 bases). The CDR3 runs to 13 residues. Germline CDR1 is SGHTA and CDR2 is FQGNSA. Trimming took off 2 bases at V and 8 bases at J, with 9 bases between the two ends. CDR3 amino acids: CASSLQEVGELFF. Here the CDR3 DNA reads TGTGCCAGCAGCTTACAGGAGGTGGGGGAGCTGTTTTTT.

This rearrangement joins TRBV12-5 to TRBJ2-3; 11 bases match TRBD2. CDR1 LGHNT and CDR2 FRNRAP come from the germline V gene. The CDR3 is made up of 14 amino acids. The V segment lost 2 bases and the J segment 12 bases; nucleotides outside the gene matches: 7. CDR3 region: CASGLPGTSGEQYF. CDR3 nucleotides: TGTGCTAGTGGTTTGCCCGGGACTAGCGGCGAACAGTATTTT.

There are many counts of this clonotype. The V gene is TRBV7-2, the J gene TRBJ2-7; D perhaps matches TRBD2 (6 bases). Trimming removed 5 bases from V and 0 bases from J, with 11 bases in between. In germline, CDR1 is SGHTA, CDR2 FQGNSA. The CDR3 is 14 residues long. This CDR3 reads CASSVSGFSYEQYF. CDR3 sequence (DNA): TGTGCCAGCAGCGTTAGCGGCTTCTCCTACGAGCAGTACTTC. Full variable domain (outside the CDR3, taken from reference TRBV7-2 and TRBJ2-7): GAGVSQSPSNKVTEKGKDVELRCDPISGHTALYWYRQSLGQGLEFLIYFQGNSAPDKSGLPSDRFSAERTGGSVSTLTIQRTQQEDSAVYLCASSVSGFSYEQYFGPGTRLTVT.

This clonotype was seen a few times. The rearrangement joins TRBV6-5 to TRBJ1-6; no clear D. Deletions cut 0 bases from V and 4 bases from J, with 10 bases between. CDR3 length: 16 residues. The germline V gene encodes CDR1 MNHEY and CDR2 SVGAGI. The CDR3 region is CASSYSKRPYNSPLHF. The CDR3 nucleotides read TGTGCCAGCAGTTACTCGAAAAGGCCTTATAATTCACCCCTCCACTTT.

The CDR3 sequence: CASAPTEATDTQYF. The DNA for the CDR3 is TGTGCCAGCGCCCCGACCGAGGCCACAGATACGCAGTATTTT. The V and J genes are TRBV2 and TRBJ2-3; D ambiguous. Trimming pared 8 bases from V and 2 bases from J, leaving 14 bases between. The germline V gene encodes CDR1 SNHLY and CDR2 FYNNEI. This CDR3 is built from 14 residues.

A word on this clonotype: Since a much larger clone is just one base distant, this may be a read error. This chain connects TRBV12-3 or TRBV12-4 to TRBJ2-7; D may be TRBD1 (6 bases). Trimming removed 5 bases at V and 7 bases at J, with 21 bases between. This CDR3 is 15 amino acids long. The CDR3 region has the DNA TGTGCCAGCAGTCCGAGGGGACACCCCTACAATGAGCAGTACTTC. Protein product: CASSPRGHPYNEQYF.

The J gene is TRBJ1-2, the V gene TRBV20-1; D not certain. Germline CDR1 is DFQATT and CDR2 is SNEGSKA (reference sequence). Deletions cut 6 bases from V and 4 bases from J, with 15 bases between. The CDR3 length is 13 residues. CDR3: CSARTGSGYGYTF. The CDR3 DNA reads TGCAGTGCAAGGACGGGGAGTGGCTATGGCTACACCTTC.

This clonotype has more than one count but fewer than ten. The rearrangement links TRBV4-2 to TRBJ2-7, with a tentative D call TRBD2 (6 bases). The CDR3 has 16 amino acids. From germline, CDR1 is LGHNA and CDR2 YNFKEQ. V lost 4 bases and J 0 bases, leaving 16 bases between the germline ends. This CDR3 is CASSPFTAGRSYEQYF. CDR3 in DNA: TGTGCCAGCAGCCCGTTTACGGCGGGGCGCTCCTACGAGCAGTACTTC.

This clonotype is a singleton in its sample. The chain has TRBV4-3 and TRBJ1-1, with D perhaps TRBD1 (5 bases). Looked up from germline, CDR1 is LGHNA and CDR2 is YSLEER. Trimming stripped 1 base from V and 7 bases from J, with 19 bases between. The CDR3 sequence is 16 residues long. The CDR3 bases are TGCGCCAGCAGCCAAGCCCCCACAGACAGTCGAGGTGAAGCTTTCTTT. Translated, it gives CASSQAPTDSRGEAFF.

This clonotype has only a few counts. The chain has TRBV4-3 and TRBJ2-7, with D possibly TRBD2 on 7 matching bases. This CDR3 has 15 amino acids. Germline assignment: CDR1 LGHNA and CDR2 YSLEER. The V and J ends lost 4 bases and 5 bases respectively, with 18 bases between them. The CDR3 DNA is TGCGCCAGCAGCCCCCGAGGGGGGGCGCAGGACGAGCAGTACTTC. Translating gives CASSPRGGAQDEQYF.

V is TRBV29-1 and J is TRBJ2-1, with 10 bases lining up with TRBD1. CDR1 is SQVTM, CDR2 ANQGSEA, per germline. Trimming cost V 6 bases and J 8 bases; bases outside gene matches: 13. This CDR3 is built from 15 residues. CDR3 DNA sequence: TGCAGCGTCTCGGGAAGGGGACAGGGGTTGTATGAGCAGTTCTTC. Translated, it gives CSVSGRGQGLYEQFF.

This chain joins TRBV28 and TRBJ2-7; possibly TRBD2 for D (6 bases). In germline, CDR1 is MDHEN, CDR2 SYDVKM. This CDR3 has 15 residues. The V gene lost 6 bases and the J gene lost 0 bases, with 15 bases spanning the gap. The DNA for the CDR3 is TGTGCCAGCAGCACCGGGACTTTCAGCTCCTACGAGCAGTACTTC. Encoded protein: CASSTGTFSSYEQYF.

This clonotype turned up a few times. V and J are TRBV6-5 and TRBJ2-1; D is undetermined. The CDR3 covers 12 residues. V gave up 6 bases and J gave up 7 bases, with 10 bases separating them. Looked up from germline, CDR1 is MNHEY and CDR2 is SVGAGI. This CDR3 is CASSHRINEQFF. CDR3 in DNA: TGTGCCAGCAGCCACCGTATAAATGAGCAGTTCTTC.

Regarding this clonotype: This may come from a read error, since a much larger clone is one base off. J is TRBJ2-4 and V is TRBV20-1; a possible D gene is TRBD2 (5 bases). Germline V gene lookup returns CDR1 DFQATT and CDR2 SNEGSKA (reference sequence). The CDR3 is 14 residues long. CDR3 region: CSAREGSAENIQYF. The CDR3 DNA follows: TGCAGTGCACGTGAGGGATCAGCCGAAAACATTCAGTACTTC.

This clonotype came up a few times. The genes are TRBV6-5 and TRBJ1-2, with 7 bases aligning to TRBD1. The CDR3 is 14 residues long. J gave up 3 bases and V 0 bases, and 1 base lay outside the gene matches. CDR1 MNHEY and CDR2 SVGAGI come from the germline V gene. The CDR3 loop is CASSYSTGYYGYTF. The CDR3 DNA reads as TGTGCCAGCAGTTACTCGACAGGGTACTATGGCTACACCTTC.

This chain uses TRBV4-1 with TRBJ2-2, with 9 bases aligning to TRBD2. Per the germline V gene, CDR1 is MGHRA and CDR2 is YSYEKL. The trim removed 0 bases at V and 0 bases at J, leaving 17 bases unmatched. The CDR3 runs to 22 residues. The CDR3 DNA reads as TGCGCCAGCAGCCAAGATCGAATATTAAGCGGGGGGCCGAAAGCGAACACCGGGGAGCTGTTTTTT. Translation gives CASSQDRILSGGPKANTGELFF.

This clonotype was counted at least ten times. The chain combines TRBV7-9 with TRBJ2-3, with D possibly being TRBD1 or TRBD2 (5 bases each). Deletions cut 3 bases from V and 4 bases from J, with 14 bases between. Germline loops: CDR1 SEHNR, CDR2 FQNEAQ (reference sequence). CDR3 length: 15 residues. CDR3 sequence reads: CASSFGTLLPDTQYF. The CDR3 coding sequence is TGTGCCAGCAGCTTCGGGACCCTTCTTCCAGATACGCAGTATTTT.

The chain recombines TRBV5-1 with TRBJ2-7; 9 nucleotides align to TRBD1. Germline CDR1 is SGHRS and CDR2 is YFSETQ. The CDR3 sequence is 14 residues long. J gave up 7 bases and V 3 bases, and 8 bases lay outside the gene matches. The chain's CDR3 is CASSSGTGFEEQYF. The DNA for the CDR3 is TGCGCCAGCAGCTCCGGGACAGGGTTTGAAGAGCAGTACTTC.

The V call is TRBV14, the J call TRBJ2-5; D gene uncertain. The germline V and J ends were trimmed by 0 bases and 11 bases, with 10 bases remaining between them. This CDR3 comprises 12 residues. Germline CDR1 and CDR2: SGHDN and FVKESK. CDR3 nucleotides: TGTGCCAGCAGCCAAGAGCCGGGTCGGCAGTACTTC. Protein product: CASSQEPGRQYF.